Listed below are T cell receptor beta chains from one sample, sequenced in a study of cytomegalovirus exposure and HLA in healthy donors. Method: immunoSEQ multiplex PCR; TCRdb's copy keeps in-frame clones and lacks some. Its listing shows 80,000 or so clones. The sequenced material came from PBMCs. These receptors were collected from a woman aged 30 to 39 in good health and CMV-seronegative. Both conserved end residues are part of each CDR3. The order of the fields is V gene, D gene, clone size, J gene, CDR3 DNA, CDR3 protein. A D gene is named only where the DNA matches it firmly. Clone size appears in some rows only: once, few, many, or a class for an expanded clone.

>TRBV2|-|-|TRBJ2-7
TGTGCCAGCAGCAAAATACAGGGGAGGTACGAGCAGTACTTC
CASSKIQGRYEQYF
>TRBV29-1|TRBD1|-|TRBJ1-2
TGCAGCGTTGACGCACCGGGGACAGGGACATTCTATGGCTACACCTTC
CSVDAPGTGTFYGYTF
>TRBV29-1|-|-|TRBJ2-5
TGCAGCGTTGCCGGGAGCCTCCAAGAGACCCAGCACTTC
CSVAGSLQETQHF
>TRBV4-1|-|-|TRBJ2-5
TGCGCCAGCAGCCAAGATCCCCCAGCGGGTCTCCAAGAGACCCAGTACTTC
CASSQDPPAGLQETQYF
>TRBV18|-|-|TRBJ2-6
TGTGCCAGCTCACCACTTAGGGTTAGCGGTTCCTCTGGGGCCAACGTCCTGACTTTC
CASSPLRVSGSSGANVLTF
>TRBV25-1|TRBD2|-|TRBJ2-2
TGTGCCAGCACCGCGACTAGCGGGAGGGCCAAAGGGGAGCTGTTTTTT
CASTATSGRAKGELFF
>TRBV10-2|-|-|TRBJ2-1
TGCGCCAGCAGTGAGTCGGGGCCGATCAATGAGCAGTTCTTC
CASSESGPINEQFF
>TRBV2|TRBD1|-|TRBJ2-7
TGTGCCAGCATTCCCAGGGGGACAGGGGCGTCGGAGCAGTACTTC
CASIPRGTGASEQYF
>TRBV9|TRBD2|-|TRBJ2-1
TGTGCCAGCAGCTCACGGACTAGCGGCGACAATGAGCAGTTCTTC
CASSSRTSGDNEQFF
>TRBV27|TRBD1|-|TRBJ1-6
TGTGCCAGCAGTTTATTCGGGACAGGAAGTTCTAATTCACCCCTCCACTTT
CASSLFGTGSSNSPLHF
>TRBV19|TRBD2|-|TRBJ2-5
TGTGCCAGTAGTCCAGGCAGACTAGCGGGGGGGCAAGAGACCCAGTACTTC
CASSPGRLAGGQETQYF
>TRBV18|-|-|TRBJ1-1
TGTGCCAGCTCACCCCTCAAGACAAGTTTTAACACTGAAGCTTTCTTT
CASSPLKTSFNTEAFF
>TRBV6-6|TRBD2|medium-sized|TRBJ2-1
TGTGCCAGCAGTCCCACTAGCGGGAAGCGAAATGAGCAGTTCTTC
CASSPTSGKRNEQFF
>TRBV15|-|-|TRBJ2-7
TGTGCCACCAGCAGAGATCCCGGGGTCTCCTACGAGCAGTACTTC
CATSRDPGVSYEQYF
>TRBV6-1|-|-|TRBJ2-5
TGTGCCAGCAGTGAGGGAGGAGGGCAAGAGACCCAGTACTTC
CASSEGGGQETQYF
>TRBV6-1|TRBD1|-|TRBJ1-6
TGTGCCAGCAGGAGAGACAGGGACAATTCACCCCTCCACTTT
CASRRDRDNSPLHF
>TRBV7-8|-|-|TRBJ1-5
TGTGCCAGCAGCTTAGCTCCAGGGGATAGCAATCAGCCCCAGCATTTT
CASSLAPGDSNQPQHF
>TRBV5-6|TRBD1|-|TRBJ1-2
TGTGCCAGCAGCTCCGGGACAGGGGTCGGCTACACCTTC
CASSSGTGVGYTF
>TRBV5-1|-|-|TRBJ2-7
TGCGCCAGCAGCTTGGGACTGTCATCCTACGAGCAGTACTTC
CASSLGLSSYEQYF
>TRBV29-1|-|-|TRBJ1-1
TGCAGCGTTGTTGTAGCGCGAGGGTACACTGAAGCTTTCTTT
CSVVVARGYTEAFF
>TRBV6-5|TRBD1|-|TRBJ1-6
TGTGCCAGCAGTTTGCCAGGGGGTTCACCCCTCCACTTT
CASSLPGGSPLHF
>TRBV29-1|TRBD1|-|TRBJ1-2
TGCAGCGTTGTGGGGGGGGACAGGCCTAACTATGGCTACACCTTC
CSVVGGDRPNYGYTF
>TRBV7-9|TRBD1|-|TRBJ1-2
TGTGCCAGCAGCTTAGGGGACAGGGGTCCTTACTATGGCTACACCTTC
CASSLGDRGPYYGYTF
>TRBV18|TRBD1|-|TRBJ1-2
TGTGCCAGCTCACCAGGGACAGCCCCGGCGGGCTACACCTTC
CASSPGTAPAGYTF
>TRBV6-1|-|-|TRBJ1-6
TGTGCCAGCAGTGGGGCAGGTGACTCACCCCTCCACTTT
CASSGAGDSPLHF
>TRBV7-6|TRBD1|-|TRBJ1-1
TGTGCCAGCAGTCGGCAGGGGGTCACTGAAGCTTTCTTT
CASSRQGVTEAFF
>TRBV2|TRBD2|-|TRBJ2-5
TGTGCCAGCACTATGACTAGCGGGGGCCGTCGGTTGGACTTC
CASTMTSGGRRLDF
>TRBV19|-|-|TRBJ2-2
TGTGCCAGTAGAGCTAGGGGTAACACCGGGGAGCTGTTTTTT
CASRARGNTGELFF
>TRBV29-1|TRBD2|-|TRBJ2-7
TGCAGCGTCCCCGGGACTAGCACATACGACGAGCAGTACTTC
CSVPGTSTYDEQYF
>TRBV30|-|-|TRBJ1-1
TGTGCCGCACAGGTCATGAACACTGAAGCTTTCTTT
CAAQVMNTEAFF
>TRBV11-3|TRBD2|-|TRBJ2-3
TGTGCCAGCAGCTTGGGCGGGAGTCCCTCAGATACGCAGTATTTT
CASSLGGSPSDTQYF
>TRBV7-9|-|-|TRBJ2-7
TGTGCCAGCAGTAGCGGACCCTCCTACGAGCAGTACTTC
CASSSGPSYEQYF
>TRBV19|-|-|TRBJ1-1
TGTGCCAGTAGTCCCGGTAATTCCGGGTTTCTAATGAACACTGAAGCTTTCTTT
CASSPGNSGFLMNTEAFF
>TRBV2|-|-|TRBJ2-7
TGTGCCAGCGGAGTCTTCAGAGGGCCGATTGCCTACGAGCAGTACTTC
CASGVFRGPIAYEQYF